This TCR beta chain was recorded in a study of shared clonotypes between healthy human individuals. Study-wide points: What rarefaction showed was incomplete sorted-subset sequencing despite large depth.

Per germline, CDR1 LNHNV and CDR2 YYDKDF (reference sequence). Trimming pared 5 bases from V and 5 bases from J, leaving 9 bases between. The length of the CDR3 is 13 residues. Remarks on this clone: What it binds is not known.

The input for sorted-subset replicate PCRs was about 0.2 ug DNA, about 30,000 T cell genomes. Generated by immunoSEQ multiplex PCR, the TCRdb table keeps only in-frame clones and is missing some. The sample has about 2,100,000 clones, about 92% seen once. CD45RO-negative cells were positively selected for CCR7, leaving out terminally differentiated effector memory CD45RA+ cells. The specimen sequenced was naive CD8+ T cells from PBMCs. The rearrangement uses TRBV15 and TRBJ2-2; possibly TRBD1 for D (6 bases). This receptor was obtained from a man aged 18 to 29 in good health. Some clones in this sample may be carry-over from other donors' samples. For the CDR3, the DNA is TGTGCCACCAGCTCTCAGGGGACCGGGGAGCTGTTTTTT. Translating it yields CATSSQGTGELFF.